This TCR beta chain comes out of a study of OX40 agonist ivuxolimab in advanced cancers. Study findings and constraints: Certain nonresponders additionally had low normalized T-cell clonal expansion.

Profiling relied on immunoSEQ multiplex PCR, and the TCRdb table lists in-frame clones only, not all of them. Of 35,000 to 40,000 clones listed, around 90% are singletons. Systemic immunosuppression or a history of autoimmune disease excluded patients. At baseline, cycle 4 day 1, and cycle 7 day 1, blood was sampled. Turning to this clone: Its matching antigen is unknown.

The V gene lost 0 bases and the J gene lost 10 bases, with 10 bases spanning the gap. The CDR3 consists of 12 residues. The germline V gene has CDR1 SGHRS and CDR2 YFSETQ. This sequence originates from an adult with an advanced solid tumor such as melanoma, head and neck, liver or kidney cancer. This rearrangement joins TRBV5-1 to TRBJ1-1; D uncertain. Sequencing was performed on CD4+ or CD8+ T cells sorted from blood, taken in a trial of the OX40 agonist ivuxolimab. This chain's CDR3 is CASSLGTSGAFF. The CDR3 nucleotides read TGCGCCAGCAGCTTGGGGACCTCGGGAGCTTTCTTT.